The entry that follows covers one TCR beta chain sequence. Antigen: not known. The assay was immunoSEQ multiplex PCR, and TCRdb's table has in-frame clones only and misses some. The table records almost 70,000 clones, roughly 87% of them present only once. The record originates from a study of OX40 agonist ivuxolimab in advanced cancers. In the study overall: Cohort: roughly 80% men, mean age approximately 66, aged roughly 23 to 79.

The germline gives CDR1 MNHNS, CDR2 SASEGT. The ends lost 5 bases at V and 5 bases at J; junction bases unmatched: 7. The CDR3 loop spans 14 amino acids. Study-level results: Some of the nonresponding patients also showed low levels of normalized T-cell clonal expansion.

The sequences come from CD4+ or CD8+ T cells sorted from blood, collected in a trial of the OX40 agonist ivuxolimab. The receptor's source is an adult with an advanced solid tumor such as melanoma, head and neck, liver or kidney cancer. The chain combines TRBV6-1 with TRBJ2-3; 7 nucleotides agree with TRBD2. This CDR3 is CASSRGAGVDTQYF. CDR3 bases: TGTGCCAGCAGTCGAGGCGCGGGAGTAGATACGCAGTATTTT.